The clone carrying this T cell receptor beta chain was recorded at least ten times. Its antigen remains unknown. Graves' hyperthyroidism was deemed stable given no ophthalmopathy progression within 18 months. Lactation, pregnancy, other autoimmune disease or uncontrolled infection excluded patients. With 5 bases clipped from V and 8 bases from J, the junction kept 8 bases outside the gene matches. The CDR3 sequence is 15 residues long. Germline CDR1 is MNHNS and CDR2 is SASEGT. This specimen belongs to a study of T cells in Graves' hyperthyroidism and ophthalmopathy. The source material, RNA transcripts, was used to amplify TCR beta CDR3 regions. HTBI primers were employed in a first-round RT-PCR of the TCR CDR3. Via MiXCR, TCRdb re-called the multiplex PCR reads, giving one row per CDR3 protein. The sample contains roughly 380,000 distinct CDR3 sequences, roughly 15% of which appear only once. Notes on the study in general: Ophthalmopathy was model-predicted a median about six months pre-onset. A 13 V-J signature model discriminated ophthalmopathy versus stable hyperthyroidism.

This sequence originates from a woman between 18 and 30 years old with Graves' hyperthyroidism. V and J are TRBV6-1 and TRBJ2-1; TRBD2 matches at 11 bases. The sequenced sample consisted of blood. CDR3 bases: TGTGCCAGCAGTTCCTTAGCGGGAGGGCCCGATGAGCAGTTCTTC. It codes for CASSSLAGGPDEQFF.